The T cell receptor (beta chain) under discussion was sequenced for a study of T-cell reconstitution after alpha-beta-depleted transplantation in children. Trimming pared 3 bases from V and 2 bases from J, leaving 14 bases between. The CDR3 is made up of 16 amino acids. CDR1 is LNHNV and CDR2 is YYDKDF in the germline V gene (reference sequence). This clonotype was found many times. Unique molecular identifiers featured in how the TCRbeta library was prepared. TCRdb reanalysed the PCR reads using MiXCR and keeps one entry per CDR3 protein. The repertoire consists of some 550,000 distinct CDR3 sequences, with approximately 20% occurring once and the leading ten covering 3.3%.

The TCR was taken from a human donor who donated a stem cell graft to a child with acute lymphoblastic leukemia. The sample here was PBMCs from the stem cell graft donor, taken from the stem cell graft. This sequence joins TRBV15 and TRBJ2-4; D is possibly TRBD1 or TRBD2 (6 bases each). CDR3 in amino acids: CATSSAGEVTKNIQYF. DNA of the CDR3: TGTGCCACCAGCAGTGCAGGGGAGGTGACCAAAAACATTCAGTACTTC.